This T cell receptor (beta chain) is drawn from a study of early T cells in non-severe SARS-CoV-2 infection. Study in general: Bulk RNA from unsorted whole blood was sequenced; chains were unpaired. Study-level results: Database matching using VDJdb favored anti-spike CD8 responses, with private and CD4 specificities left missing.

Germline V gene lookup returns CDR1 SGHTA and CDR2 FQGNSA. V lost 0 bases, J lost 2 bases, and 8 bases lay in between. The CDR3 has 15 amino acids. At least ten counts were recorded for this clonotype. Its antigen is not known. Separate cDNA molecules each had unique molecular identifiers attached to them. TCRdb itself ran the 5' RACE reads through MiXCR, one entry per CDR3 protein. The sample has about 50,000 distinct CDR3 sequences, less than 9.5% seen once; the top ten hold 4% to 5.5%. Material: whole blood, obtained at baseline. This TCR derives from an adult who was a healthcare worker with PCR-confirmed SARS-CoV-2 infection or an uninfected control (not recorded which). V is TRBV7-2 and J is TRBJ2-1; no definite D call. The CDR3 region has the DNA TGTGCCAGCAGCTTAGCATTTGTGACCTACAATGAGCAGTTCTTC. Protein: CASSLAFVTYNEQFF.